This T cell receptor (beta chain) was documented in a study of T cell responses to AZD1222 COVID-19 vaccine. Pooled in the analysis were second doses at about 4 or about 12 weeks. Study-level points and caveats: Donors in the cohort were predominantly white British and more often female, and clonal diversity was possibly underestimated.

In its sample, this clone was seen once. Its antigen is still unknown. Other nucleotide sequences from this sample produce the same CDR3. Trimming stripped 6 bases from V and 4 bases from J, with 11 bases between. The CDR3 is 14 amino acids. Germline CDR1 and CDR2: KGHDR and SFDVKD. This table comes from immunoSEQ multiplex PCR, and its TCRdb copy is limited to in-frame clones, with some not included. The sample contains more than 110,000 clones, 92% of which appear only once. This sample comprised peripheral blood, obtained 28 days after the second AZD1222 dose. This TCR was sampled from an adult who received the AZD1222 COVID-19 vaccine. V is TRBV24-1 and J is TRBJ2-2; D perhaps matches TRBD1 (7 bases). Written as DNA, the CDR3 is TGTGCCACCAGTCGACAGGGAGGCACCGGGGAGCTGTTTTTT. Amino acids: CATSRQGGTGELFF.